These 4 T cell receptor beta chains were sequenced from one sample in a study of T cells in localized non-small cell lung cancer. The method was immunoSEQ multiplex PCR; TCRdb's version includes in-frame clones alone and lacks a portion of them. This sample has approximately 30,000 clones, with approximately 90% found just once. Sequencing was performed on peripheral blood, taken before any cancer treatment. The source is a male donor at least 60 years old with stage III lung adenocarcinoma.

The chain combines TRBV5-4 with TRBJ2-7; 7 nucleotides align to TRBD2. J was trimmed by 0 bases and V by 5 bases; bases with no gene match: 8. CDR3 size: 15 residues. Germline CDR1 and CDR2: SGHNT and YYREEE (reference sequence). CDR3 region: CASSRLGGSSYEQYF. In DNA, the CDR3 is TGTGCCAGCAGTAGGCTAGGCGGGAGCTCCTACGAGCAGTACTTC.

This clone was counted a single time. The chain couples TRBV5-1 to TRBJ1-2; TRBD1 matches at 7 bases. The CDR3 is 14 amino acids. V gave up 7 bases and J gave up 8 bases; unmatched junction bases: 14. Germline CDR1 is SGHRS and CDR2 is YFSETQ. The CDR3 loop is CASGSGTALRGYTF. In DNA, the CDR3 is TGCGCCAGCGGGTCGGGGACAGCCTTGAGGGGCTACACCTTC. Together with reference TRBV5-1 and TRBJ1-2, the CDR3 gives the full variable domain: KAGVTQTPRYLIKTRGQQVTLSCSPISGHRSVSWYQQTPGQGLQFLFEYFSETQRNKGNFPGRFSGRQFSNSRSEMNVSTLELGDSALYLCASGSGTALRGYTFGSGTRLTVV.

The chain uses TRBV15 and TRBJ2-2; no firm D call. Trimming stripped 0 bases from V and 8 bases from J, with 7 bases between. This CDR3 is built from 13 residues. Germline CDR1 LNHNV, CDR2 YYDKDF (reference sequence). The CDR3 region has the DNA TGTGCCACCAGCAGAGATCGGCTGGGGGAGCTGTTTTTT. It yields the protein CATSRDRLGELFF.

This clone came up a few times. The V gene is TRBV7-2, the J gene TRBJ2-3, with D tentatively TRBD2 (7 bases). CDR3 size: 17 residues. The germline V gene has CDR1 SGHTA and CDR2 FQGNSA. V lost 5 bases and J lost 4, with 22 bases in between. CDR3 residues: CASSRGGAAGAADTQYF. In DNA form, the CDR3 reads TGTGCCAGCAGCCGTGGGGGTGCGGCGGGGGCCGCAGATACGCAGTATTTT.